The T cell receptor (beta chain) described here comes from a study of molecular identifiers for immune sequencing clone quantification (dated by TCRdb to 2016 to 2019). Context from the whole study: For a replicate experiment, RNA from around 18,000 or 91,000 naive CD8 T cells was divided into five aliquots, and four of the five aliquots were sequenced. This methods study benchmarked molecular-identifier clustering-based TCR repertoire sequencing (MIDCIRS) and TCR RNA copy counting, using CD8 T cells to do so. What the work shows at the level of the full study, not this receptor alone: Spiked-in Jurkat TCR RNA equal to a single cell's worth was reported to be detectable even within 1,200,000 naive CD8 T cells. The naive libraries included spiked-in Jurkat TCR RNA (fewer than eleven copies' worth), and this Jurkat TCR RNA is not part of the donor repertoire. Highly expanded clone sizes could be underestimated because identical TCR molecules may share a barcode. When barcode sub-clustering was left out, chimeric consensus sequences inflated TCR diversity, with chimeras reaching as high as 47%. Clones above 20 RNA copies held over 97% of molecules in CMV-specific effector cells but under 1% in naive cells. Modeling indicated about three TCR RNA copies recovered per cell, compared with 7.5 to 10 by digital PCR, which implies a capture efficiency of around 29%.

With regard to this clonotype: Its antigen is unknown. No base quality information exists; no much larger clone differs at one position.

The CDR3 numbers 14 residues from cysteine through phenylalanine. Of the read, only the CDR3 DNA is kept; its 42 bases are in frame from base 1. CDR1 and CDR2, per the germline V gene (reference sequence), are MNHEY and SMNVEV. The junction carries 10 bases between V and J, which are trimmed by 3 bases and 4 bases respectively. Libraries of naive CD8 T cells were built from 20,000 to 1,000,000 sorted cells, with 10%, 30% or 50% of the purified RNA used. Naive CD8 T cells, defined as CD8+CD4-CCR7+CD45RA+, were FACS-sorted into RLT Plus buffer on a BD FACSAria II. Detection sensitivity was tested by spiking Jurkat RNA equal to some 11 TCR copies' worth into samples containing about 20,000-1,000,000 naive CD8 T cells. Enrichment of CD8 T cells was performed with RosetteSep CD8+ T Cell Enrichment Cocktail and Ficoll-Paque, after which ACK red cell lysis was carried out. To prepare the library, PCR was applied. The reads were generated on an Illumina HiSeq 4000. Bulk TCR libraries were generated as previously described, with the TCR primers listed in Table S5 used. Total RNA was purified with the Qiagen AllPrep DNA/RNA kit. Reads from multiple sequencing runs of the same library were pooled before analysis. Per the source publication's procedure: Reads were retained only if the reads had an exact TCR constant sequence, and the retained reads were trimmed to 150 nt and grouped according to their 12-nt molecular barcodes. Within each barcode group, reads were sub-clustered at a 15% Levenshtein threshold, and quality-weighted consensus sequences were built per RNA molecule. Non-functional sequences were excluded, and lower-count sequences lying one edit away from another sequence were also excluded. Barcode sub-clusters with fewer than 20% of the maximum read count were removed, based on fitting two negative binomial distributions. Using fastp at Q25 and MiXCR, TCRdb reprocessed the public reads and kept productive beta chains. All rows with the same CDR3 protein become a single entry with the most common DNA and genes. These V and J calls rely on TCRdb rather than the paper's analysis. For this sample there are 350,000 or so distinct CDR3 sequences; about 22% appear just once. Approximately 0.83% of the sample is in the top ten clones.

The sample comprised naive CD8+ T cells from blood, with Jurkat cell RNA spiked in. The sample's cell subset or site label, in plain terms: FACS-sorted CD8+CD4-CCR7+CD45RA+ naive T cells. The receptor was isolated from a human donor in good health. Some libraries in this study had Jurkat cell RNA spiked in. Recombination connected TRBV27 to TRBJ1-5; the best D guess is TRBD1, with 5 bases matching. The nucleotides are TGTGCCAGCAGTTTGACAGTCAATAATCAGCCCCAGCATTTT. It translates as CASSLTVNNQPQHF.